This entry describes one TCR beta chain. As yet, its antigen is unknown. There are 16 residues in the CDR3. Trimming pared 3 bases from V and 2 bases from J, leaving 17 bases between. CDR1 and CDR2 from the germline V gene are KGHSH and LQKENI. Sequenced by immunoSEQ multiplex PCR; TCRdb stores in-frame clones only, minus some. The sample holds around 15,000 clones, 80% to 85% seen once. This sample was included in a study of T cell responses to AZD1222 COVID-19 vaccine. Study-wide points: Clonal diversity was possibly underestimated; the donors were predominantly white British and more often female.

This clonotype was obtained from an adult who received the AZD1222 COVID-19 vaccine. The sequencing here drew on peripheral blood, taken 28 days after the second AZD1222 dose. The genes are TRBV18 and TRBJ2-7; D call uncertain. CDR3 in amino acids: CASSPSGQEGTYEQYF. The CDR3 DNA sequence: TGTGCCAGCTCACCCTCCGGTCAGGAAGGAACCTACGAGCAGTACTTC.